This T cell receptor beta chain was identified during a study of blood T cell repertoires in COVID-19. Original data processing: How many nucleated cells were present was estimated from reference gene primer amplification. Method: immunoSEQ multiplex PCR; TCRdb's copy keeps in-frame clones and lacks some. V, J and clone size were drawn from that table, and D and trimming were deduced from the DNA. The table has 450,000 or so clones, around 90% seen once; the top ten hold roughly 0.87%. This CDR3 contains 15 residues. V gave up 3 bases and J gave up 4 bases; unmatched junction bases: 5. Germline assignment: CDR1 LGHDT and CDR2 YNNKEL (reference sequence).

The specimen was peripheral blood. The clonotype was recovered from a man between 18 and 35 years old with COVID-19, enrolled during active disease. The V and J genes are TRBV3-1 (or the pseudogene TRBV3-2) and TRBJ1-2; 10 positions agree with TRBD1. CDR3 nucleotides: TGTGCCAGCAGCCACCCGACAGGGGGCAGCTATGGCTACACCTTC. Translated: CASSHPTGGSYGYTF.